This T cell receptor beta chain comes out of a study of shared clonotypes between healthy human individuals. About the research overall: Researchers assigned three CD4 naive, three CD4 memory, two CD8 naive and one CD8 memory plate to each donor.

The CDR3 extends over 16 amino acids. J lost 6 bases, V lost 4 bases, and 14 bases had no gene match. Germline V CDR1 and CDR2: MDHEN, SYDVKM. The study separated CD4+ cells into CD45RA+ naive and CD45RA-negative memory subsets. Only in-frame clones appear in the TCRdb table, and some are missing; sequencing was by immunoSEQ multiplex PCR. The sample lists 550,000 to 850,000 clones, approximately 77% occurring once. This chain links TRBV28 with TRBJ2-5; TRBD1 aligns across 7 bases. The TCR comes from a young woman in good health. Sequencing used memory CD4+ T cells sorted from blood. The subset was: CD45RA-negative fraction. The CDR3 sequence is CASSSNAQGDLKTQYF. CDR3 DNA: TGTGCCAGCAGTTCCAATGCCCAGGGGGACCTGAAGACCCAGTACTTC.